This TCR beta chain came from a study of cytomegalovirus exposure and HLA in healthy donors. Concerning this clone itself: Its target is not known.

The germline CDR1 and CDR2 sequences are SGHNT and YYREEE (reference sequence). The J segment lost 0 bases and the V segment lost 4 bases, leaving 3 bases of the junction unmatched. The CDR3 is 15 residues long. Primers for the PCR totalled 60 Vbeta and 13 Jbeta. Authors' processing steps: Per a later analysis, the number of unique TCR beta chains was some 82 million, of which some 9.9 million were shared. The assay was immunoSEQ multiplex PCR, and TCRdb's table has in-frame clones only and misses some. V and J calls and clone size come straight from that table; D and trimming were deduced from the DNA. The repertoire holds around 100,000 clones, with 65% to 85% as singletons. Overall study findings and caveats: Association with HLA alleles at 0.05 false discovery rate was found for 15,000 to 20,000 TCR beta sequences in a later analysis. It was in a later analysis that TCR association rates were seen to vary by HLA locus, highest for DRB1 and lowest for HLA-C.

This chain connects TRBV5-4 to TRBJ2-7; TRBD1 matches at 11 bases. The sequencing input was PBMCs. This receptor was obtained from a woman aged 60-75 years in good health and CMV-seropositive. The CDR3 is CASSNGQGASYEQYF. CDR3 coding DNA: TGTGCCAGCAGCAACGGACAGGGGGCCTCCTACGAGCAGTACTTC.